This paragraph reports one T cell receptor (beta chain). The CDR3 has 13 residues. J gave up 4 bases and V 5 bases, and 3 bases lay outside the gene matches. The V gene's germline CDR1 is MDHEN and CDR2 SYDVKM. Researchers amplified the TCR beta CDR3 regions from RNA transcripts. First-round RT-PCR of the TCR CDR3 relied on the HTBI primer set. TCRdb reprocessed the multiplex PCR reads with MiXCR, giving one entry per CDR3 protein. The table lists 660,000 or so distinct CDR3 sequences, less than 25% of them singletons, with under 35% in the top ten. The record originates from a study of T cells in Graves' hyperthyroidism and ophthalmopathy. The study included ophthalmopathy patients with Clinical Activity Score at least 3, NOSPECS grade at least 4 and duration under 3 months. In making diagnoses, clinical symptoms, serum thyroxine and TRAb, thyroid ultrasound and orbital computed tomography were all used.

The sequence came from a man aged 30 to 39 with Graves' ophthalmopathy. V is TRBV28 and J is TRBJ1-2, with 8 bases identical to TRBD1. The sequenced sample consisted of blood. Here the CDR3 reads CASSQTGVYGYTF. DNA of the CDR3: TGTGCCAGCAGTCAGACAGGGGTCTATGGCTACACCTTC.